A single sample is the source of the 24 T cell receptor beta chains below, sequenced in a study of T-cell reconstitution after alpha-beta-depleted transplantation in children. Preparation of the TCRbeta library used unique molecular identifiers. TCRdb re-called the PCR reads through MiXCR, storing one row per CDR3 protein. This sample has approximately 350,000 distinct CDR3 sequences, with about 16% found just once. Source: PBMCs, mostly from graft donor cells, taken 360 days after TCRalphabeta/CD19-depleted stem cell transplant. The receptors were sampled from a male patient aged 2 to 9 who had a stem cell transplant for acute lymphoblastic leukemia, so the T cells may come from the graft donor.

In this sample, this clonotype turned up a few times. J is TRBJ2-5 and V is TRBV11-2; D gene unclear. With 1 base removed from V and 5 bases from J, the gap between germline ends came to 8 bases. The CDR3 is 13 amino acids. Germline V lookup: CDR1 SGHAT, CDR2 FQNNGV. The CDR3: CASSLGQGETQYF. Written as DNA, the CDR3 is TGTGCCAGCAGCTTAGGGCAAGGGGAGACCCAGTACTTC.

This clonotype has a count of ten or more. The rearrangement uses TRBV5-6 and TRBJ2-7; D remains ambiguous. The CDR3 loop spans 12 amino acids. Trimming took off 0 bases at V and 4 bases at J, with 5 bases between the two ends. The germline gives CDR1 SGHDT, CDR2 YYEEEE. The CDR3, as DNA: TGTGCCAGCAGCTTGGCCTTTTACGAGCAGTACTTC. The encoded protein is CASSLAFYEQYF.

The gene calls are TRBV6-5 and TRBJ2-7; maybe TRBD1 (6 bases). V lost 7 bases, J lost 3 bases, and 10 bases lay in between. Germline CDR1 is MNHEY and CDR2 is SVGAGI. The CDR3 contains 12 residues. The chain's CDR3 is CASIDRSYEQYF. In DNA, the CDR3 is TGTGCCAGCATCGACAGGAGCTACGAGCAGTACTTC.

The chain employs TRBV20-1 and TRBJ2-7; TRBD2 agrees at 9 bases. CDR1 and CDR2 from the germline V gene are DFQATT and SNEGSKA (reference sequence). The CDR3 has 14 residues. Trimming cost V 6 bases and J 3 bases; bases outside gene matches: 9. The CDR3 DNA sequence: TGCAGTGCCAGTAGCGGGAGCCTTCGCTACGAGCAGTACTTC. This encodes CSASSGSLRYEQYF.

In this sample, this clonotype turned up once. This chain links TRBV12-3 or TRBV12-4 with TRBJ2-1, with a tentative D call TRBD2 (5 bases). The CDR3 covers 14 residues. V lost 8 bases, J lost 2 bases, and 13 bases lay in between. In DNA form, the CDR3 reads TGTGCCAGCGCTTCGGGGATCACCTACAATGAGCAGTTCTTC. Protein product: CASASGITYNEQFF.

There are many counts of this clonotype. The chain employs TRBV9 and TRBJ2-3, with a weak D call TRBD2 (5 bases). Trimming took off 1 base at V and 2 bases at J, with 11 bases between the two ends. This CDR3 has 15 amino acids. Germline CDR1 is SGDLS and CDR2 is YYNGEE. This CDR3 is CASSVTTKSTDTQYF. CDR3 nucleotides: TGTGCCAGCAGCGTAACGACTAAGTCCACAGATACGCAGTATTTT.

This clonotype was found many times. This rearrangement joins TRBV5-1 to TRBJ2-5, with D unclear. From germline, CDR1 is SGHRS and CDR2 YFSETQ. The CDR3 has 16 amino acids. Trimming left V 2 bases short and J 3 bases short, with 17 bases between. The CDR3 DNA is TGCGCCAGCAGCTTCTGGGCGGCCCATCGGAAAGAGACCCAGTACTTC. This translates into CASSFWAAHRKETQYF.

Only a few counts were recorded for this clonotype. This chain joins TRBV3-1 and TRBJ2-1; 8 nucleotides match TRBD2. This CDR3 comprises 13 residues. CDR1 LGHDT and CDR2 YNNKEL come from the germline V gene (reference sequence). J gave up 6 bases and V 6 bases, and 4 bases lay outside the gene matches. CDR3 residues: CASRNGGANEQFF. For the CDR3, the DNA is TGTGCCAGCAGGAACGGGGGGGCCAATGAGCAGTTCTTC.

The J gene is TRBJ2-2, the V gene TRBV7-2; D call uncertain. This CDR3 is 12 amino acids long. Germline assignment: CDR1 SGHTA and CDR2 FQGNSA. Deletions cut 5 bases from V and 5 bases from J, with 6 bases between. The CDR3 region is CASSRETGELFF. The CDR3 DNA sequence: TGTGCCAGCAGCCGAGAGACCGGGGAGCTGTTTTTT.

The sample holds many counts of this clonotype. The V and J genes are TRBV12-3 or TRBV12-4 and TRBJ1-1, with D unresolved. Trimming left V 10 bases short and J 5 bases short, with 20 bases between. The CDR3 totals 14 residues. The CDR3 is CATYRLSGRTEAFF. CDR3 DNA sequence: TGTGCCACCTACCGATTAAGCGGGAGGACTGAAGCTTTCTTT.

This chain uses TRBV27 with TRBJ2-7, with D unclear. Trimming took off 6 bases at V and 0 bases at J, with 12 bases between the two ends. The germline CDR1 and CDR2 sequences are MNHEY and SMNVEV (reference sequence). The CDR3 has 14 amino acids. CDR3 nucleotides: TGTGCCAGCAGCCCTTCCCGGGTCTCCTACGAGCAGTACTTC. This sequence encodes CASSPSRVSYEQYF.

This clonotype was detected a few times. The rearrangement uses TRBV3-1 and TRBJ1-2; TRBD1 aligns across 10 bases. Germline loops: CDR1 LGHDT, CDR2 YNNKEL (reference sequence). V shed 2 bases and J 4 bases; nucleotides not matched to a gene: 7. CDR3 length: 16 residues. CDR3 DNA sequence: TGTGCCAGCAGCCAATCCCTGACAGGGGGCCTCTATGGCTACACCTTC. Translation: CASSQSLTGGLYGYTF.

The V and J genes are TRBV4-2 and TRBJ2-5; possibly TRBD1 or TRBD2 for D (5 bases each). Looked up from germline, CDR1 is LGHNA and CDR2 is YNFKEQ. The CDR3 contains 14 residues. V shed 4 bases and J shed 1 base, with 10 bases lying between them. The CDR3 DNA sequence: TGTGCCAGCAGCCGCGCCGGGACCCAAGAGACCCAGTACTTC. This translates into CASSRAGTQETQYF.

This clonotype has just a few counts. The chain has TRBV12-3 or TRBV12-4 and TRBJ2-1; TRBD1 matches 8 bases. The CDR3 has 16 amino acids. The trim removed 5 bases at V and 5 bases at J, leaving 11 bases unmatched. In DNA, the CDR3 is TGTGCCAGCAGTGTGCCTCAGGGGGCAATCGACAATGAGCAGTTCTTC. It specifies CASSVPQGAIDNEQFF.

This clonotype was picked up many times. V gene TRBV28 combines with J gene TRBJ2-1, with D hard to call. There are 16 residues in the CDR3. The V gene's germline CDR1 is MDHEN and CDR2 SYDVKM. V was pared by 0 bases and J by 4 bases, with 13 bases between. The CDR3 protein is CASSLCNTLGYNEQFF. The CDR3 DNA is TGTGCCAGCAGTTTATGTAACACCCTCGGGTACAATGAGCAGTTCTTC.

This clonotype was seen a handful of times. The chain employs TRBV7-6 and TRBJ1-2; 9 nucleotides line up with TRBD1. Germline lookup yields CDR1 SGHVS and CDR2 FNYEAQ. Trimming took 5 bases from V and 6 from J; bases not matched to a gene: 4. This CDR3 comprises 13 residues. This chain's CDR3 is CASSTGTGNGYTF. The CDR3 nucleotides are TGTGCCAGCAGCACTGGGACAGGGAATGGCTACACCTTC.

With respect to this clonotype: One end of the junction varies from germline; a read error may be responsible. The chain couples TRBV9 to TRBJ2-3; the match to TRBD2 covers 7 bases. This CDR3 has 15 amino acids. Per germline, CDR1 SGDLS and CDR2 YYNGEE. The CDR3 DNA sequence: TGTGTCAGCAGCGTAGGTGGGAGGGCACAGTCTACGCAGTATTTT. Translated: CVSSVGGRAQSTQYF.

The rearrangement uses TRBV24-1 and TRBJ2-5; a possible D gene is TRBD2 (7 bases). The CDR3 contains 16 residues. Trimming cost V 3 bases and J 5 bases, with 18 bases left between them. Germline values: CDR1 KGHDR, CDR2 SFDVKD. CDR3: CATSDPTSRGGETQYF. The CDR3 DNA is TGTGCCACCAGTGATCCTACCTCCAGGGGAGGGGAGACCCAGTACTTC.

This clonotype has at least ten counts. The J gene is TRBJ1-5, the V gene TRBV9; D is ambiguous. CDR1 is SGDLS, CDR2 YYNGEE, per germline. CDR3 length: 12 residues. The V gene lost 2 bases and the J gene lost 3 bases, with 3 bases spanning the gap. The CDR3, as DNA: TGTGCCAGCAGCGTCACCAATCAGCCCCAGCATTTT. Amino acids: CASSVTNQPQHF.

This clonotype was recorded a few times. J is TRBJ2-5 and V is TRBV27; TRBD2 agrees at 7 bases. CDR1 and CDR2 from the germline V gene are MNHEY and SMNVEV (reference sequence). Trimming took 0 bases from V and 5 from J; bases not matched to a gene: 9. The CDR3 contains 16 residues. The CDR3 coding sequence is TGTGCCAGCAGTTTATCGGGTCTAGGACTAGGGGAGACCCAGTACTTC. Translated: CASSLSGLGLGETQYF.

This clonotype has only a few counts. The rearrangement joins TRBV2 to TRBJ2-1, with D possibly TRBD1 on 5 matching bases. With 8 bases removed from V and 5 bases from J, the gap between germline ends came to 7 bases. The CDR3 loop spans 11 amino acids. Germline CDR1 reads SNHLY; CDR2 reads FYNNEI. CDR3 nucleotide sequence: TGTGCCAGCGGGGCGCACAATGAGCAGTTCTTC. Encoded protein: CASGAHNEQFF.

The V call is TRBV7-2, the J call TRBJ2-1; maybe TRBD1 (5 bases). The germline V and J ends were trimmed by 1 base and 4 bases, with 14 bases remaining between them. This CDR3 has 16 residues. Germline V lookup: CDR1 SGHTA, CDR2 FQGNSA. CDR3 in DNA: TGTGCCAGCAGCTTAGATCGCAGGGTTTCATACAATGAGCAGTTCTTC. It codes for CASSLDRRVSYNEQFF.

Details on this clonotype: This may be a read error, as it is one base from a much larger clone. The chain is built from TRBV12-3 or TRBV12-4 and TRBJ2-1, with 10 bases fitting TRBD2. With 6 bases clipped from V and 2 bases from J, the junction kept 4 bases outside the gene matches. The CDR3 contains 15 residues. This CDR3 reads CASRWTSGAYNEQFF. In nucleotides, the CDR3 is TGTGCCAGCAGGTGGACTAGCGGAGCCTACAATGAGCAGTTCTTC.

The CDR3: CAISHGRGNEQFF. The CDR3 DNA is TGTGCCATCAGCCACGGGAGGGGTAATGAGCAGTTCTTC. The J gene is TRBJ2-1, the V gene TRBV10-3; 8 bases map to TRBD2. The CDR3 has 13 amino acids. V lost 6 bases and J lost 7; bases outside the gene matches: 5. Germline V gene sequence: CDR1 ENHRY, CDR2 SYGVKD.